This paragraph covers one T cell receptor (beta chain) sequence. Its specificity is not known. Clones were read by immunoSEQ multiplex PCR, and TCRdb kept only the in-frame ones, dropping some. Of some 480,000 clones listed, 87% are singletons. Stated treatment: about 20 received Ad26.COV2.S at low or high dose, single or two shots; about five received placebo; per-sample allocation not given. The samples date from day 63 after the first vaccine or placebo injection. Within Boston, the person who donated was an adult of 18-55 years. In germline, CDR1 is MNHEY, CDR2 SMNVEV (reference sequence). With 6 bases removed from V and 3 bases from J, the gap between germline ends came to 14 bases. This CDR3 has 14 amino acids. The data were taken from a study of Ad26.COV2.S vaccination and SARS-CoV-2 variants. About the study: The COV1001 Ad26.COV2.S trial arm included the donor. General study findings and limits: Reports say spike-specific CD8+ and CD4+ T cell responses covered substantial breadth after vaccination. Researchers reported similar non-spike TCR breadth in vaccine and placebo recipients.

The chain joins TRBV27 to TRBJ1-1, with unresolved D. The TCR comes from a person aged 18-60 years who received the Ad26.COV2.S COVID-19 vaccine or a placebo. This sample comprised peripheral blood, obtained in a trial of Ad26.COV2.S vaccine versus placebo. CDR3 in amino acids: CASREQSRDTEAFF. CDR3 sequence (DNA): TGTGCCAGCAGGGAACAGAGTAGGGACACTGAAGCTTTCTTT.